Shown below are 18 T cell receptor beta chains from a single sample sequenced in a study of blood T cell repertoires in COVID-19. The data were produced by immunoSEQ multiplex PCR, yet TCRdb's version contains in-frame clones alone and is incomplete. The sample lists around 320,000 clones, roughly 90% occurring once. Sequences were obtained from PBMCs or T cells enriched from blood (not recorded which). The source of these receptors is a woman aged 50 to 65 who had been exposed to COVID-19.

The chain links TRBV2 to TRBJ1-1; D gene ambiguous. This CDR3 comprises 15 residues. From germline, CDR1 is SNHLY and CDR2 FYNNEI. V was cut by 4 bases and J by 5 bases, with 17 bases left in between. The CDR3: CASSADRGPWTEAFF. The CDR3 nucleotides read TGTGCCAGCAGTGCAGATAGAGGGCCTTGGACTGAAGCTTTCTTT.

V usage is TRBV5-1 and J usage is TRBJ2-5, with 11 bases fitting TRBD2. CDR1 and CDR2 (germline): SGHRS, YFSETQ. This CDR3 comprises 15 residues. V lost 4 bases to trimming and J lost 5 bases; unmatched junction nucleotides: 7. The CDR3: CASSTSSGGRETQYF. The CDR3 region has the DNA TGCGCCAGCAGCACATCTAGCGGGGGGCGGGAGACCCAGTACTTC. Together with reference TRBV5-1 and TRBJ2-5, the CDR3 gives the full variable domain: KAGVTQTPRYLIKTRGQQVTLSCSPISGHRSVSWYQQTPGQGLQFLFEYFSETQRNKGNFPGRFSGRQFSNSRSEMNVSTLELGDSALYLCASSTSSGGRETQYFGPGTRLLVL.

V gene TRBV6-5 combines with J gene TRBJ2-7, with 10 bases identical to TRBD1. Germline V lookup: CDR1 MNHEY, CDR2 SVGAGI. The J segment lost 3 bases and the V segment lost 6 bases, leaving 5 bases of the junction unmatched. The CDR3 extends over 14 amino acids. The CDR3, as DNA: TGTGCCAGCAGGCGGACAGGGGGTCGCTACGAGCAGTACTTC. This sequence encodes CASRRTGGRYEQYF.

This clone was seen a single time. The genes are TRBV19 and TRBJ2-1; 7 nucleotides agree with TRBD1. CDR3 length: 16 residues. V shed 3 bases and J 7 bases; nucleotides not matched to a gene: 12. CDR1 and CDR2 (germline): LNHDA, SQIVND (reference sequence). The chain's CDR3 is CASSIPGGFTKNEQFF. CDR3 nucleotides: TGTGCCAGTAGTATCCCAGGGGGTTTCACCAAGAATGAGCAGTTCTTC.

The chain links TRBV5-1 to TRBJ2-1; D may be TRBD2 (6 bases). Germline CDR1 and CDR2: SGHRS and YFSETQ. CDR3 length equals 14 residues. V was shortened by 4 bases and J by 8 bases, with 16 bases between the two germline ends. The DNA for the CDR3 is TGCGCCAGCAGCCCGGCCTCCGGAGGGGATGAGCAGTTCTTC. Its translation: CASSPASGGDEQFF.

The J gene is TRBJ1-4, the V gene TRBV19; TRBD1 aligns across 7 bases. The ends lost 7 bases at V and 0 bases at J; junction bases unmatched: 2. Germline values: CDR1 LNHDA, CDR2 SQIVND (reference sequence). This CDR3 has 14 amino acids. The CDR3 here is CASTDRATNEKLFF. The CDR3 DNA is TGTGCCAGTACTGACAGGGCAACTAATGAAAAACTGTTTTTT. The entire variable domain, with the rest obtained from reference TRBV19 and TRBJ1-4, is as follows: DGGITQSPKYLFRKEGQNVTLSCEQNLNHDAMYWYRQDPGQGLRLIYYSQIVNDFQKGDIAEGYSVSREKKESFPLTVTSAQKNPTAFYLCASTDRATNEKLFFGSGTQLSVL.

The genes are TRBV27 and TRBJ2-7, with 8 bases matching TRBD1. The CDR3 loop spans 15 amino acids. In germline, CDR1 is MNHEY, CDR2 SMNVEV (reference sequence). The V gene end was trimmed by 4 bases and the J gene end by 3 bases; junction bases not matched to a gene: 8. The CDR3, as DNA: TGTGCCAGCAGTTCCCCCCCGACAGGGGACTACGAGCAGTACTTC. It specifies CASSSPPTGDYEQYF.

This chain links TRBV5-1 with TRBJ2-7; possibly TRBD2 for D (6 bases). V dropped 0 bases and J dropped 1 base, with 8 bases sitting between them. CDR3 length: 14 residues. Germline V gene sequence: CDR1 SGHRS, CDR2 YFSETQ. The DNA for the CDR3 is TGCGCCAGCAGCTTGGACGGGGGTTCCTACGAGCAGTACTTC. Translation gives CASSLDGGSYEQYF.

The chain couples TRBV29-1 to TRBJ1-1; D is perhaps TRBD1 (5 bases). Trimming shortened V by 5 bases and J by 4 bases, and 14 bases separated the two germline ends. Germline CDR1 reads SQVTM; CDR2 reads ANQGSEA. The CDR3 has 13 residues. CDR3 bases: TGCAGCGTTCAAAGGGGAGGTAGCACTGAAGCTTTCTTT. Amino acids: CSVQRGGSTEAFF.

V and J are TRBV28 and TRBJ2-5; 7 bases match TRBD1. The germline V gene has CDR1 MDHEN and CDR2 SYDVKM. The CDR3 is 14 amino acids. V lost 5 bases to trimming and J lost 7 bases; unmatched junction nucleotides: 10. CDR3 DNA sequence: TGTGCCAGCAGTCTTTATACAGGGGTTGGGACCCAGTACTTC. It codes for CASSLYTGVGTQYF.

This chain connects TRBV28 to TRBJ1-4, with 7 bases fitting TRBD1. The CDR3 consists of 14 residues. J lost 6 bases, V lost 7 bases, and 8 bases had no gene match. Germline V lookup: CDR1 MDHEN, CDR2 SYDVKM. CDR3 coding DNA: TGTGCCAGCACCTCCCGGAGGGGGCATGAAAAACTGTTTTTT. Its protein product is CASTSRRGHEKLFF.

The gene calls are TRBV2 and TRBJ2-3, with 9 bases that match TRBD1. J lost 5 bases, V lost 7 bases, and 7 bases had no gene match. The CDR3 runs to 14 residues. The germline CDR1 and CDR2 sequences are SNHLY and FYNNEI. The CDR3 reads CASNGGTGRDTQYF. Here the CDR3 DNA reads TGTGCCAGCAATGGAGGGACAGGGCGAGATACGCAGTATTTT.

The chain employs TRBV27 and TRBJ1-5; tentative D call: TRBD1 (6 bases). The CDR3 has 14 amino acids. CDR1 and CDR2 (germline): MNHEY, SMNVEV (reference sequence). V was shortened by 5 bases and J by 7 bases, with 15 bases between the two germline ends. CDR3: CASSPYRDVQPQHF. The CDR3 DNA is TGTGCCAGCAGTCCATACAGGGATGTACAGCCCCAGCATTTT.

V is TRBV27 and J is TRBJ1-2; 11 bases fit TRBD1. Germline V gene lookup returns CDR1 MNHEY and CDR2 SMNVEV (reference sequence). V shed 8 bases and J 8 bases; nucleotides not matched to a gene: 7. This CDR3 has 13 residues. The CDR3 protein is CASRPGQGGGYTF. CDR3 nucleotide sequence: TGTGCCAGCCGCCCGGGACAGGGGGGAGGCTACACCTTC.

V is TRBV7-6 and J is TRBJ1-1, with a possible D match to TRBD1 (5 bases). Germline V gene sequence: CDR1 SGHVS, CDR2 FNYEAQ. CDR3 length equals 15 residues. V gave up 0 bases and J gave up 1 base, with 9 bases separating them. CDR3 bases: TGTGCCAGCAGCTTAGCCGGACACCCGAACACTGAAGCTTTCTTT. This encodes CASSLAGHPNTEAFF. Combining the CDR3 with reference TRBV7-6 and TRBJ1-1 gives the whole variable domain GAGVSQSPRYKVTKRGQDVALRCDPISGHVSLYWYRQALGQGPEFLTYFNYEAQQDKSGLPNDRFSAERPEGSISTLTIQRTEQRDSAMYRCASSLAGHPNTEAFFGQGTRLTVV.

Of note for this clone: One junction end does not reproduce the germline sequence, and a read error may be involved. The chain couples TRBV7-2 to TRBJ2-5, with 11 bases identical to TRBD2. This CDR3 comprises 16 residues. The germline V gene encodes CDR1 SGHTA and CDR2 FQGNSA. The CDR3 bases are TGTGCCAGCAGCTTAGGGCTAGCGGGGGGCCAAAAGACCCAGTACTTC. Translating gives CASSLGLAGGQKTQYF.

The J gene is TRBJ2-7, the V gene TRBV7-9, with 7 bases that match TRBD1. After removal of 4 bases from V and 3 bases from J, the junction contained 6 bases not matched to a gene. The CDR3 consists of 14 residues. Germline assignment: CDR1 SEHNR and CDR2 FQNEAQ (reference sequence). CDR3 in DNA: TGTGCCAGCAGCTGGGGACAGAATAGCTACGAGCAGTACTTC. This codes for CASSWGQNSYEQYF.

This clone was found a few times. This chain links TRBV11-1 with TRBJ2-3, with TRBD1 matching over 7 bases. The CDR3 totals 16 residues. The germline V gene encodes CDR1 SGHAT and CDR2 FQDESV (reference sequence). V trimming: 1 base; J trimming: 3 bases; junction bases outside the gene matches: 7. The CDR3 spells CASSLGADRVTDTQYF. CDR3 DNA sequence: TGTGCCAGCAGCTTAGGGGCCGACAGGGTTACAGATACGCAGTATTTT. The full variable domain, with the rest looked up from reference TRBV11-1 and TRBJ2-3, is EAEVAQSPRYKITEKSQAVAFWCDPISGHATLYWYRQILGQGPELLVQFQDESVVDDSQLPKDRFSAERLKGVDSTLKIQPAELGDSAMYLCASSLGADRVTDTQYFGPGTRLTVL.